Presented here are 20 T cell receptor beta chains from one specimen sequenced in a study of beta chain features in type 1 diabetes. Their recognized antigens are unknown. General observations from the study: Significant though moderate, a shortening of TCRB CDR3s appeared in all four CD4+ subsets of Type 1 diabetes patients.

Expressed TCRB transcripts were sequenced because the entire RNA isolate underwent reverse transcription. TCRdb's copy holds only in-frame clones and misses some; the assay was immunoSEQ multiplex PCR. Of hundreds of thousands of clones listed, about an eighth are singletons. Sequenced sample: naive CD4+ T cells from blood. The origin of the receptors is a man aged 18 to 35 with type 1 diabetes.

The chain is built from TRBV9 and TRBJ1-4; 9 bases map to TRBD1. CDR1 is SGDLS and CDR2 is YYNGEE in the germline V gene. CDR3 length equals 15 residues. V shed 3 bases, J shed 5 bases, and the junction held 5 bases outside the gene matches. The CDR3 sequence: CASSALGTGNEKLFF. The DNA for the CDR3 is TGTGCCAGCAGCGCCCTCGGGACAGGGAATGAAAAACTGTTTTTT.

This clone has just a few counts. This rearrangement joins TRBV1 to TRBJ2-2; no check of the table's D call, TRBD1, against the DNA was made. TRBV1 is a recognized pseudogene. The CDR3 covers 18 residues. DNA for the CDR3: TGCACCAGCGTCTACCGCTCGACAGGAGATCCGAACACCGGGGAGCTGTTTTTT. Amino acid sequence: CTSVYRSTGDPNTGELFF.

This sequence joins TRBV2 and TRBJ2-2, with 7 positions matching TRBD2. The germline CDR1 and CDR2 sequences are SNHLY and FYNNEI. V lost 2 bases to trimming and J lost 10 bases; unmatched junction nucleotides: 7. CDR3 size: 14 residues. This chain's CDR3 is CASSESRDYTELFF. CDR3 nucleotides: TGTGCCAGCAGTGAAAGTAGGGACTATACGGAGCTGTTTTTT.

This clone has more than one count but fewer than ten. The chain couples TRBV7-2 to TRBJ2-3; D may be TRBD1 (5 bases). The germline V and J ends were trimmed by 3 bases and 6 bases, with 13 bases remaining between them. CDR3 length: 14 amino acids. Germline V gene sequence: CDR1 SGHTA, CDR2 FQGNSA. CDR3 coding DNA: TGTGCCAGCAGCTTTTATCCAGGGTCTGATACGCAGTATTTT. Protein product: CASSFYPGSDTQYF.

This clone was detected a few times. This rearrangement joins TRBV19 to TRBJ1-1; no definite D call. Germline CDR1 is LNHDA and CDR2 is SQIVND (reference sequence). Trimming pared 7 bases from V and 6 bases from J, leaving 9 bases between. CDR3 length: 11 amino acids. Here the CDR3 DNA reads TGTGCCAGTAAGGGCGTCGCTGAAGCTTTCTTT. This gives the protein CASKGVAEAFF.

This chain connects TRBV29-1 to TRBJ2-5; 7 bases match TRBD1. Per the germline V gene, CDR1 is SQVTM and CDR2 is ANQGSEA. J gave up 4 bases and V 7 bases, and 9 bases lay outside the gene matches. The length of the CDR3 is 13 residues. CDR3 sequence: CSALGTAIETQYF. CDR3 sequence (DNA): TGCAGCGCCCTCGGGACAGCCATAGAGACCCAGTACTTC.

This clone turned up a few times. The identical CDR3 is also encoded by other nucleotide sequences in the sample. The rearrangement uses TRBV18 and TRBJ1-5, with 8 bases matching TRBD1. CDR3 size: 14 residues. Germline assignment: CDR1 KGHSH and CDR2 LQKENI. J was trimmed by 7 bases and V by 2 bases; bases with no gene match: 4. The CDR3 is CASSPGQGDQPQHF. The CDR3, as DNA: TGTGCCAGCTCACCAGGACAGGGTGACCAGCCCCAGCATTTT. Drawing the rest from reference TRBV18 and TRBJ1-5, the complete variable domain is NAGVMQNPRHLVRRRGQEARLRCSPMKGHSHVYWYRQLPEEGLKFMVYLQKENIIDESGMPKERFSAEFPKEGPSILRIQQVVRGDSAAYFCASSPGQGDQPQHFGDGTRLSIL.

The chain employs TRBV27 and TRBJ1-1; 7 nucleotides agree with TRBD1. The V gene end was trimmed by 5 bases and the J gene end by 4 bases; junction bases not matched to a gene: 4. CDR3 length equals 13 residues. Germline assignment: CDR1 MNHEY and CDR2 SMNVEV (reference sequence). The DNA for the CDR3 is TGTGCCAGCAGTCTCAGGGGGGTCACTGAAGCTTTCTTT. It encodes CASSLRGVTEAFF.

This chain links TRBV9 with TRBJ1-5; TRBD1 is a possible D gene (6 bases). The germline gives CDR1 SGDLS, CDR2 YYNGEE. V lost 3 bases and J lost 0, with 10 bases in between. The CDR3 totals 15 residues. CDR3 coding DNA: TGTGCCAGCAGCGCAGGGGCAATTAGCAATCAGCCCCAGCATTTT. This codes for CASSAGAISNQPQHF.

This clone has only a few counts. The chain combines TRBV25-1 with TRBJ2-7, with D perhaps being TRBD1 or TRBD2 (5 bases each). Germline CDR1 and CDR2: MGHDK and SYGVNS. The length of the CDR3 is 14 residues. Trimming cost V 2 bases and J 5 bases, with 13 bases left between them. The DNA of the CDR3 is TGTGCCAGCAGTGAAGGCCTGGTGGGGGACGAGCAGTACTTC. Its protein product is CASSEGLVGDEQYF.

The chain joins TRBV30 to TRBJ1-5; D unresolved. V was shortened by 3 bases and J by 2 bases, with 17 bases between the two germline ends. Germline V gene lookup returns CDR1 GTSNPN and CDR2 SVGIG (reference sequence). The CDR3 spans 16 residues. As DNA, the CDR3 is TGTGCCTGGAGCGGTTCCGCGGGGATAGGCAATCAGCCCCAGCATTTT. Translation gives CAWSGSAGIGNQPQHF.

The chain is built from TRBV30 and TRBJ1-1; TRBD1 matches at 8 bases. Looked up from germline, CDR1 is GTSNPN and CDR2 is SVGIG (reference sequence). This CDR3 is 12 amino acids long. The J segment lost 8 bases and the V segment lost 1 base, leaving 3 bases of the junction unmatched. The CDR3 DNA sequence: TGTGCCTGGAGTGCTACAGGGGGAGAAGCTTTCTTT. This translates into CAWSATGGEAFF.

This clone was seen once. V and J are TRBV30 and TRBJ1-2; D possibly corresponds to TRBD1 (5 bases). Germline-derived CDR1 and CDR2 are GTSNPN and SVGIG (reference sequence). V gave up 2 bases and J gave up 1 base, with 11 bases separating them. This CDR3 spans 14 amino acids. This chain's CDR3 is CAWSIGTFNYGYTF. CDR3 sequence (DNA): TGTGCCTGGAGTATCGGGACCTTTAACTATGGCTACACCTTC.

In its sample, this clone was seen once. The chain links TRBV27 to TRBJ2-5; 10 bases line up with TRBD2. The CDR3 spans 14 residues. V shed 6 bases and J 6 bases; nucleotides not matched to a gene: 7. Germline V gene sequence: CDR1 MNHEY, CDR2 SMNVEV (reference sequence). The CDR3 DNA reads TGTGCCAGCAGGCCCAGCGGGGGGGTAAAGACCCAGTACTTC. This codes for CASRPSGGVKTQYF.

This clone was picked up a small number of times. The J gene is TRBJ2-5, the V gene TRBV7-9, with a weak D call TRBD1 (6 bases). The length of the CDR3 is 16 residues. Germline V gene sequence: CDR1 SEHNR, CDR2 FQNEAQ (reference sequence). The V gene lost 1 base and the J gene lost 2 bases, with 14 bases spanning the gap. The CDR3 DNA follows: TGTGCCAGCAGCTTAGGCCGGGACACCCGGCAAGAGACCCAGTACTTC. This translates into CASSLGRDTRQETQYF.

The chain recombines TRBV30 with TRBJ1-1; D remains ambiguous. Germline values: CDR1 GTSNPN, CDR2 SVGIG (reference sequence). V was clipped by 4 bases and J by 1 base, with 4 bases between them. This CDR3 contains 11 residues. CDR3 amino acids: CAWTKNTEAFF. CDR3 sequence (DNA): TGTGCCTGGACGAAGAACACTGAAGCTTTCTTT.

The V call is TRBV25-1, the J call TRBJ1-2, with D possibly matching TRBD1 (6 bases). Germline V gene sequence: CDR1 MGHDK, CDR2 SYGVNS. The CDR3 contains 14 residues. The V end was cut by 5 bases, the J end by 1 base, with 11 bases between. The CDR3 protein is CASSRDTVNYGYTF. The DNA of the CDR3 is TGTGCCAGCAGTCGGGACACCGTTAACTATGGCTACACCTTC.

The chain recombines TRBV6-5 with TRBJ1-1, with D possibly being TRBD1 (5 bases). The CDR3 is 14 residues long. Trimming stripped 2 bases from V and 6 bases from J, with 13 bases between. From germline, CDR1 is MNHEY and CDR2 SVGAGI. CDR3 bases: TGTGCCAGCAGTTACCGGCAGGGAGGGCCTGAAGCTTTCTTT. Translated, it gives CASSYRQGGPEAFF.

This clone was counted between two and nine times. CDR3 DNA sequence: TGCAGCGCCTCCCCGGGACACAGGAACACTGAAGCTTTCTTT. It codes for CSASPGHRNTEAFF. V usage is TRBV29-1 and J usage is TRBJ1-1; D is possibly TRBD1 (6 bases). This CDR3 has 14 residues. The V and J ends lost 7 bases and 1 base respectively, with 16 bases between them. Germline loops: CDR1 SQVTM, CDR2 ANQGSEA.

This clone was picked up a small number of times. This chain links TRBV4-1 with TRBJ2-1, with 9 nucleotides matching TRBD2. The CDR3 spans 15 residues. Germline V gene data show CDR1 as MGHRA and CDR2 as YSYEKL. Losses at the gene ends were 4 bases for V and 7 bases for J; bases not matched to a gene: 8. The CDR3 here is CASSPLWTSENEQFF. The CDR3 bases are TGCGCCAGCAGCCCACTTTGGACTAGCGAAAATGAGCAGTTCTTC.